This is a list of T cell receptor beta chains from one sample in a study of regulatory T cells in long-lasting Graves disease. TCRdb recomputed calls from the multiplex PCR reads with MiXCR, one row per CDR3 protein. The sample records 400,000 or so distinct CDR3 sequences, around 24% being singletons. This specimen was peripheral blood mononuclear cells (PBMCs), taken when the disease was refractory, from a patient treated with antithyroid drugs. The receptors derive from a female donor with Graves disease. Both conserved end residues are part of each CDR3. Fields, in order: CDR3 protein, CDR3 DNA, CDR3 length, V gene, D gene, clone size, J gene. D genes are given only for firm matches. Clone size is stated in some rows and not others, as once, few, many or a class when expanded.

CDR3 protein: CASSFPEPGQGDYEQYF
CDR3 DNA: TGTGCCAGCAGTTTCCCCGAACCGGGACAGGGTGACTACGAGCAGTACTTC
CDR3 length: 17
V gene: TRBV28
D gene: TRBD1
clone size: many
J gene: TRBJ2-7

CDR3 protein: CASRRGEGAYSETQYF
CDR3 DNA: TGTGCCTCACGAAGGGGAGAGGGGGCCTATTCAGAGACCCAGTACTTC
CDR3 length: 16
V gene: TRBV27
D gene: TRBD1
clone size: many
J gene: TRBJ2-5

CDR3 protein: CSVPTSGYTQYF
CDR3 DNA: TGCAGTGTGCCGACTAGCGGTTATACGCAGTATTTT
CDR3 length: 12
V gene: TRBV20-1
D gene: TRBD2
clone size: few
J gene: TRBJ2-3

CDR3 protein: CASSAGLAGGGSYEQYF
CDR3 DNA: TGTGCCAGCAGCGCGGGACTAGCGGGAGGCGGTTCCTACGAGCAGTACTTC
CDR3 length: 17
V gene: TRBV9
D gene: TRBD2
clone size: few
J gene: TRBJ2-7

CDR3 protein: CASSFRQVGDTGELFF
CDR3 DNA: TGTGCCAGCAGTTTTCGACAGGTCGGCGACACCGGGGAGCTGTTTTTT
CDR3 length: 16
V gene: TRBV6-5
D gene: NA
clone size: NA
J gene: TRBJ2-2

CDR3 protein: CASSIEASGRAGGELFF
CDR3 DNA: TGTGCCAGTAGTATAGAGGCTAGCGGGAGGGCCGGCGGGGAGCTGTTTTTT
CDR3 length: 17
V gene: TRBV19
D gene: TRBD2
clone size: many
J gene: TRBJ2-2

CDR3 protein: CASKYAGGGGYTF
CDR3 DNA: TGTGCCAGCAAATATGCAGGGGGCGGTGGCTACACCTTC
CDR3 length: 13
V gene: TRBV28
D gene: TRBD1
clone size: many
J gene: TRBJ1-2

CDR3 protein: CASSQDPRDPLSSYEQYF
CDR3 DNA: TGTGCCAGCAGCCAAGATCCCAGGGACCCTTTGAGCTCCTACGAGCAGTACTTC
CDR3 length: 18
V gene: TRBV14
D gene: NA
clone size: NA
J gene: TRBJ2-7

CDR3 protein: CATGREGTGQGGTYEQYF
CDR3 DNA: TGTGCCACCGGCAGAGAGGGAACGGGACAGGGGGGAACCTACGAGCAGTACTTC
CDR3 length: 18
V gene: TRBV15
D gene: TRBD1
clone size: NA
J gene: TRBJ2-7

CDR3 protein: CSASTKLSRGEKLFF
CDR3 DNA: TGCAGTGCTAGTACCAAGCTATCCAGAGGTGAAAAACTGTTTTTT
CDR3 length: 15
V gene: TRBV20-1
D gene: NA
clone size: few
J gene: TRBJ1-4

CDR3 protein: CASSQELGGETQYF
CDR3 DNA: TGTGCCAGCAGCCAAGAGTTGGGGGGCGAGACCCAGTACTTC
CDR3 length: 14
V gene: TRBV3-1
D gene: NA
clone size: NA
J gene: TRBJ2-5

CDR3 protein: CSASGTSVNEQFF
CDR3 DNA: TGCAGTGCTAGCGGGACTAGCGTCAATGAGCAGTTCTTC
CDR3 length: 13
V gene: TRBV20-1
D gene: TRBD2
clone size: few
J gene: TRBJ2-1

CDR3 protein: CASSEGEGQPQHF
CDR3 DNA: TGTGCCAGCAGTGAAGGAGAGGGTCAGCCCCAGCATTTT
CDR3 length: 13
V gene: TRBV2
D gene: NA
clone size: many
J gene: TRBJ1-5

CDR3 protein: CASSYSPYGGANTGELFF
CDR3 DNA: TGCGCCAGCAGCTATTCCCCTTATGGCGGGGCGAACACCGGGGAGCTGTTTTTT
CDR3 length: 18
V gene: TRBV5-1
D gene: NA
clone size: few
J gene: TRBJ2-2

CDR3 protein: CASSPSGTGNEQYF
CDR3 DNA: TGTGCCAGCTCTCCCTCCGGGACAGGGAACGAGCAGTACTTC
CDR3 length: 14
V gene: TRBV18
D gene: TRBD1
clone size: many
J gene: TRBJ2-7

CDR3 protein: CAISEVGRAYEQYF
CDR3 DNA: TGTGCCATCAGTGAGGTCGGGAGGGCCTACGAGCAGTACTTC
CDR3 length: 14
V gene: TRBV10-3
D gene: TRBD2
clone size: many
J gene: TRBJ2-7

CDR3 protein: CSVARQDNQPQHF
CDR3 DNA: TGCAGCGTTGCTCGACAGGACAATCAGCCCCAGCATTTT
CDR3 length: 13
V gene: TRBV29-1
D gene: NA
clone size: few
J gene: TRBJ1-5

CDR3 protein: CASSSSMGMRQPQHF
CDR3 DNA: TGTGCCAGCAGTTCCTCGATGGGCATGCGGCAGCCCCAGCATTTT
CDR3 length: 15
V gene: TRBV6-5
D gene: NA
clone size: many
J gene: TRBJ1-5

CDR3 protein: CASSGGLSLIEQYF
CDR3 DNA: TGCGCCAGCAGCGGGGGACTTTCCTTAATCGAGCAGTACTTC
CDR3 length: 14
V gene: TRBV5-1
D gene: NA
clone size: NA
J gene: TRBJ2-7

CDR3 protein: CASSLADLGRAKNIQYF
CDR3 DNA: TGTGCCAGCAGCTTAGCGGACCTGGGCAGGGCCAAAAACATTCAGTACTTC
CDR3 length: 17
V gene: TRBV7-9
D gene: NA
clone size: many
J gene: TRBJ2-4

CDR3 protein: CSAPGQGASYEQYF
CDR3 DNA: TGCAGTGCCCCTGGACAGGGAGCATCCTACGAGCAGTACTTC
CDR3 length: 14
V gene: TRBV20-1
D gene: TRBD1
clone size: many
J gene: TRBJ2-7

CDR3 protein: CASSIRRDRGYEQYF
CDR3 DNA: TGCGCCAGCAGCATACGGAGGGACAGGGGGTACGAGCAGTACTTC
CDR3 length: 15
V gene: TRBV5-1
D gene: TRBD1
clone size: few
J gene: TRBJ2-7

CDR3 protein: CASSVGRDRVGAEAFF
CDR3 DNA: TGTGCCAGCAGCGTAGGCCGGGACAGGGTCGGTGCTGAAGCTTTCTTT
CDR3 length: 16
V gene: TRBV9
D gene: TRBD1
clone size: once
J gene: TRBJ1-1

CDR3 protein: CASKGGQGSSYEQYF
CDR3 DNA: TGTGCCAGCAAAGGTGGACAGGGCAGCTCCTACGAGCAGTACTTC
CDR3 length: 15
V gene: TRBV7-2
D gene: TRBD1
clone size: many
J gene: TRBJ2-7

CDR3 protein: CASSHIGTGKNEQFF
CDR3 DNA: TGCGCCAGCAGCCATATCGGGACAGGGAAGAATGAGCAGTTCTTC
CDR3 length: 15
V gene: TRBV4-1
D gene: TRBD1
clone size: NA
J gene: TRBJ2-1

CDR3 protein: CASSSGTGTVETQYF
CDR3 DNA: TGTGCCAGCAGCTCCGGGACAGGGACGGTGGAGACCCAGTACTTC
CDR3 length: 15
V gene: TRBV9
D gene: TRBD1
clone size: NA
J gene: TRBJ2-5

CDR3 protein: CSVDPLQAQGARETQYF
CDR3 DNA: TGCAGCGTTGATCCCCTACAGGCACAGGGGGCAAGGGAGACCCAGTACTTC
CDR3 length: 17
V gene: TRBV29-1
D gene: TRBD1
clone size: NA
J gene: TRBJ2-5

CDR3 protein: CASSRGGTTYEQYF
CDR3 DNA: TGTGCCAGCAGCCGAGGTGGAACAACCTACGAGCAGTACTTC
CDR3 length: 14
V gene: TRBV3-1
D gene: NA
clone size: few
J gene: TRBJ2-7

CDR3 protein: CASSEVSPISNEQFF
CDR3 DNA: TGTGCCAGCAGTGAAGTGAGTCCGATTTCCAATGAGCAGTTCTTC
CDR3 length: 15
V gene: TRBV2
D gene: NA
clone size: NA
J gene: TRBJ2-1

CDR3 protein: CASSERETLYEQYF
CDR3 DNA: TGTGCCAGCAGTGAGCGGGAGACCCTCTACGAGCAGTACTTC
CDR3 length: 14
V gene: TRBV2
D gene: TRBD2
clone size: many
J gene: TRBJ2-7

CDR3 protein: CASSYSTENSPLHF
CDR3 DNA: TGTGCCAGCAGTTACTCGACAGAAAATTCACCCCTCCACTTT
CDR3 length: 14
V gene: TRBV6-5
D gene: NA
clone size: many
J gene: TRBJ1-6

CDR3 protein: CASSEVGSGETQYF
CDR3 DNA: TGTGCCAGCAGTGAAGTCGGGAGCGGGGAGACCCAGTACTTC
CDR3 length: 14
V gene: TRBV2
D gene: NA
clone size: many
J gene: TRBJ2-5

CDR3 protein: CASSRTGIKPYEQYF
CDR3 DNA: TGTGCCAGTAGTAGAACAGGGATTAAACCCTACGAGCAGTACTTC
CDR3 length: 15
V gene: TRBV19
D gene: NA
clone size: NA
J gene: TRBJ2-7

CDR3 protein: CSAIEGNQPQHF
CDR3 DNA: TGCAGTGCTATCGAGGGAAATCAGCCCCAGCATTTT
CDR3 length: 12
V gene: TRBV20-1
D gene: NA
clone size: NA
J gene: TRBJ1-5

CDR3 protein: CAWSVQDQQYF
CDR3 DNA: TGTGCCTGGAGTGTACAGGATCAGCAGTACTTC
CDR3 length: 11
V gene: TRBV30
D gene: NA
clone size: few
J gene: TRBJ2-7

CDR3 protein: CAGRDRVSNQPQHF
CDR3 DNA: TGTGCCGGCAGGGACAGGGTCAGCAATCAGCCCCAGCATTTT
CDR3 length: 14
V gene: TRBV2
D gene: TRBD1
clone size: NA
J gene: TRBJ1-5

CDR3 protein: CASSQEATGMKYEQYF
CDR3 DNA: TGTGCCAGCAGCCAGGAGGCTACAGGGATGAAGTACGAGCAGTACTTC
CDR3 length: 16
V gene: TRBV5-4
D gene: NA
clone size: NA
J gene: TRBJ2-7

CDR3 protein: CASSFQTSGSLYGGDEQYF
CDR3 DNA: TGTGCCAGCAGTTTTCAGACTAGCGGGAGTCTATATGGGGGAGACGAGCAGTACTTC
CDR3 length: 19
V gene: TRBV28
D gene: TRBD2
clone size: NA
J gene: TRBJ2-7

CDR3 protein: CASSFQQGAEAFF
CDR3 DNA: TGTGCCAGCAGCTTCCAACAGGGGGCTGAAGCTTTCTTT
CDR3 length: 13
V gene: TRBV5-5
D gene: TRBD1
clone size: NA
J gene: TRBJ1-1

CDR3 protein: CASSFEGQQPQHF
CDR3 DNA: TGTGCCAGCAGCTTCGAAGGACAGCAGCCCCAGCATTTT
CDR3 length: 13
V gene: TRBV7-3
D gene: NA
clone size: few
J gene: TRBJ1-5

CDR3 protein: CASSRQGVVSGANVLTF
CDR3 DNA: TGTGCCAGCAGTCGCCAGGGGGTAGTCTCTGGGGCCAACGTCCTGACTTTC
CDR3 length: 17
V gene: TRBV2
D gene: TRBD1
clone size: many
J gene: TRBJ2-6

CDR3 protein: CSPSENIQYF
CDR3 DNA: TGCAGCCCCAGCGAAAACATTCAGTACTTC
CDR3 length: 10
V gene: TRBV29-1
D gene: NA
clone size: NA
J gene: TRBJ2-4

CDR3 protein: CASTWGQGINQPQHF
CDR3 DNA: TGTGCCAGCACGTGGGGACAGGGCATAAATCAGCCCCAGCATTTT
CDR3 length: 15
V gene: TRBV2
D gene: TRBD1
clone size: many
J gene: TRBJ1-5